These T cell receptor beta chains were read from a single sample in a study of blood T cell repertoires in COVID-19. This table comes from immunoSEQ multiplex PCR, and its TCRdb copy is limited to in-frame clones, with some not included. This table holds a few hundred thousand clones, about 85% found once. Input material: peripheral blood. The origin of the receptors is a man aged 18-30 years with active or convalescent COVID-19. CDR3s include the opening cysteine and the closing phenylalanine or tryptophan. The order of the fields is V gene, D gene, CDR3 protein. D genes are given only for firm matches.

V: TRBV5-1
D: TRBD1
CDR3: CASSSGQGDMNTEAFF

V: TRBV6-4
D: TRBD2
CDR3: CAGGLAGSYEQYF

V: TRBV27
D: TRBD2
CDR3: CASRQPSAGVIDTQYF

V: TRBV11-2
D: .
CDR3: CASSSWAVRETQYF

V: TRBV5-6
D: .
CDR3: CASSSPVYQETQYF

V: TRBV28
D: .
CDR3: CASSFIGEISYEQYF

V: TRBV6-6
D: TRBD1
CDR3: CASSNPDRAYEQYF

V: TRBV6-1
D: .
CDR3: CASSEPQGFWYEQYF

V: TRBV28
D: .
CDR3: CASSERAGGRVNTIYF

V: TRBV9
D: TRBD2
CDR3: CASSVYGLAGVEQYF

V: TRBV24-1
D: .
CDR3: CATSDNRVQETQYF

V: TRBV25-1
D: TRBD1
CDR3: CASSESVIPGQGEAFF

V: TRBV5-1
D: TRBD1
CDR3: CASSLASPGQVVYEQFF

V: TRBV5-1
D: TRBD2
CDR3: CASSRLAGDNEQFF

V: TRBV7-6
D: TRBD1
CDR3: CASSPRQGYGTDTQYF

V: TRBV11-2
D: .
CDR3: CASSSGRGNEQFF